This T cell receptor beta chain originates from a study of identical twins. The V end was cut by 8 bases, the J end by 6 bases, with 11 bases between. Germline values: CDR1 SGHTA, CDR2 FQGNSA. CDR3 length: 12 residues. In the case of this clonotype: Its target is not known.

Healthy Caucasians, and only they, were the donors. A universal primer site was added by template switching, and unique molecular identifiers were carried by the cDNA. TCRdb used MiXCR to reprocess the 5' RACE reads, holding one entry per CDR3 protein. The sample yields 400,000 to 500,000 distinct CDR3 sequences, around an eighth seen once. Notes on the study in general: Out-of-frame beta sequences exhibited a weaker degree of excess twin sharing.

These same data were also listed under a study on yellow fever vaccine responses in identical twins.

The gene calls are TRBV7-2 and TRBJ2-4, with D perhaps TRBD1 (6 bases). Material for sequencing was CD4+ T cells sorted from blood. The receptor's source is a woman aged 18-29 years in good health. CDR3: CASSKGGNIQYF. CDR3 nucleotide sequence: TGTGCCAGCTCGAAAGGGGGAAACATTCAGTACTTC.